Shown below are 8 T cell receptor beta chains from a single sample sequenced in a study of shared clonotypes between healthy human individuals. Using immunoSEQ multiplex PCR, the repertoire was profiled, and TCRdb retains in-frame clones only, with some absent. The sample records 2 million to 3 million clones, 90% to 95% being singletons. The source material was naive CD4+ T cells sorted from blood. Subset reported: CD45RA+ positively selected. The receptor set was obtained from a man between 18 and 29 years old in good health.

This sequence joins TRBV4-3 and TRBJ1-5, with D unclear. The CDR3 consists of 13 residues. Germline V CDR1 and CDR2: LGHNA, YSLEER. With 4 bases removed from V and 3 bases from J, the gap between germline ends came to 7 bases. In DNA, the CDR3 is TGCGCCAGCAGCCGGGAAACCAATCAGCCCCAGCATTTT. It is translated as CASSRETNQPQHF.

CDR3 sequence (DNA): TGTGCCAGCAGCTTGCCCGACAGCCCTTCCACCTTC. It specifies CASSLPDSPSTF. V usage is TRBV5-6 and J usage is TRBJ1-2; tentatively, D is TRBD1 (5 bases). From germline, CDR1 is SGHDT and CDR2 YYEEEE. The V gene lost 1 base and the J gene lost 13 bases, with 14 bases spanning the gap. This CDR3 contains 12 residues.

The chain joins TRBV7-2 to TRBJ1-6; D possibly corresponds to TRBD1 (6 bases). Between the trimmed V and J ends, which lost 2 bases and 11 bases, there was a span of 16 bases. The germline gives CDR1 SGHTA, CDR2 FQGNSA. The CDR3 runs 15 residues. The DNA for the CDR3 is TGTGCCAGCAGCTTAAAGGCAGGGCAGGGGACACCCCTCCACTTT. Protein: CASSLKAGQGTPLHF.

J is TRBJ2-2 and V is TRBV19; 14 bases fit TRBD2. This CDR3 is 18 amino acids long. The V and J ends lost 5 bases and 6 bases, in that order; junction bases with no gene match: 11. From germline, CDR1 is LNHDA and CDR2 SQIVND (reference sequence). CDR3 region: CASSLLAGTSGSAGELFF. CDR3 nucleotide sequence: TGTGCCAGTAGTTTGTTGGCCGGGACTAGCGGGAGCGCCGGGGAGCTGTTTTTT.

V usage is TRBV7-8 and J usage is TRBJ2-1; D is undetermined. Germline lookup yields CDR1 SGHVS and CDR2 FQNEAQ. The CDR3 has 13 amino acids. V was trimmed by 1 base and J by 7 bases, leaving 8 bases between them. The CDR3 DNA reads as TGTGCCAGCAGCTTAGAACGGCCAAATGAGCAGTTCTTC. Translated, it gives CASSLERPNEQFF.

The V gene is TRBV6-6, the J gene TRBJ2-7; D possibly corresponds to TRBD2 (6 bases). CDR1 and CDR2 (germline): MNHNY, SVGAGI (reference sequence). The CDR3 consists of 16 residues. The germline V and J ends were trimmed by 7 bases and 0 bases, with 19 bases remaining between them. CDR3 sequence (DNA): TGTGCCAGCAAAAAGATGTGGGGGGTCAGCTCCTACGAGCAGTACTTC. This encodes CASKKMWGVSSYEQYF.

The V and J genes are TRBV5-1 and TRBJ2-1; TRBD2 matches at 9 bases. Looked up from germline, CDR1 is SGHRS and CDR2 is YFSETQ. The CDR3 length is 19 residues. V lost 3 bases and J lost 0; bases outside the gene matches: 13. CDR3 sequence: CASSSALSGGPLSYNEQFF. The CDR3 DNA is TGCGCCAGCAGCTCCGCCCTTAGCGGGGGCCCTCTCTCCTACAATGAGCAGTTCTTC.

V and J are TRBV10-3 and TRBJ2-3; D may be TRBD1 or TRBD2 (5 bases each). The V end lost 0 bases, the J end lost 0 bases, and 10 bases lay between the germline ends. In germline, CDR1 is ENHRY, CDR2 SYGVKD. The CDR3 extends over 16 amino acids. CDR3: CAISESKGTSTDTQYF. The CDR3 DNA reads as TGTGCCATCAGTGAGTCGAAAGGGACCAGCACAGATACGCAGTATTTT.